The present T cell receptor beta chain was sequenced within a study of graft-versus-host responses after intestinal transplantation. Profiling relied on immunoSEQ multiplex PCR, and the TCRdb table lists in-frame clones only, not all of them. The data contain approximately 100,000 clones, roughly nine tenths of them singletons. V was clipped by 5 bases and J by 4 bases, with 8 bases between them. There are 11 residues in the CDR3. CDR1 is SQVTM, CDR2 ANQGSEA, per germline. This clone has just a few counts. The antigen remains undetermined. This clonotype originated in a human donor who received an intestinal transplant. The sequencing used unstimulated CD4+ T cells sorted from spleen or lymph node cells, collected before intestinal transplant. This chain uses TRBV29-1 with TRBJ1-2; unclear D gene. The CDR3 DNA sequence: TGCAGCGTTCTTGCGCTCTATGGCTACACCTTC. Protein product: CSVLALYGYTF.